Sequencing of this TCR beta chain was carried out in a study of T cells in Graves' hyperthyroidism and ophthalmopathy (dated by TCRdb to between 2018 and 2020). Regarding the study in general: Peripheral blood samples were taken at initial diagnosis, before any treatment was given. Prospective prediction of ophthalmopathy was tested in an independent validation cohort consisting of fewer than 20 hyperthyroidism patients and 15 to 17 patients who later progressed to ophthalmopathy. The roughly 100 discovery patients were divided at random into training and test sets in a 7:3 ratio. According to the paper, TCR Vbeta CDR3 sequencing was carried out on more than 120 peripheral blood samples, which came from approximately 41 ophthalmopathy, 70 to 80 hyperthyroidism and 17 progressor patients. After blood sampling, hyperthyroidism patients were treated with methimazole at a starting dose of 30 mg daily, and ophthalmopathy patients were treated with high-dose intravenous methylprednisolone. To identify TCR V-J signatures that set the groups apart, the researchers used a discovery cohort of approximately 98 patients, made up of roughly 40 with Graves' ophthalmopathy and 55 to 65 with stable Graves' hyperthyroidism. The study also compared thyroid tissue and blood T-cell repertoires from 6 or 7 Graves' hyperthyroidism patients.

Cut back by 5 bases and 9 bases, the V and J ends lie 17 bases apart. The germline V gene yields MNHNS for CDR1 and SASEGT for CDR2. Spanning cysteine to phenylalanine, the CDR3 consists of 15 amino acids. Of the read, only the CDR3 DNA is kept; its 45 bases are in frame from base 1. Results and caveats for the whole study, not just this receptor: Sample size was not statistically predetermined, and investigators were not blinded to group allocation. Blood samples also contained most of the expanded thyroid clonotypes (frequency above 0.001), which suggests that blood repertoires may reflect thyroid immune responses. In validation, the model predicted progression to ophthalmopathy with approximately 70% sensitivity and roughly 75% specificity, a median of around 6.6 months before onset. In cross-validation, a model built on a 13 V-J signature told ophthalmopathy apart from stable hyperthyroidism with under 90% sensitivity and roughly 83% specificity, and in testing the same model reached 80%/75%.

The TCR beta CDR3 regions were amplified from RNA transcripts. The TCR CDR3 was subjected to a first round of RT-PCR using the HTBI primer set and the Qiagen OneStep RT-PCR kit. Libraries were constructed in a second round of multiplex PCR, after which size selection and purification were carried out. Sequencing of the libraries was done on an Illumina HiSeq2000 using paired-end 100 bp reads. For the original study's pipeline: SOAPnuke was used to process the raw data, removing reads that contained adapters or uncalled bases, had a mean Phred below 15, or lacked an exact match to the constant primer or identifier. High-quality paired reads were merged using COPE v1.2.5, and each unique nucleotide sequence was defined as a clonotype. MiTCR v1.1 was used to align the clonotypes against IMGT TRBV, TRBD and TRBJ reference segments. The analysis included only V-J combinations with a frequency above 0.0001, which together covered over 98% of the repertoires. A TCS score was defined as the ratio of F50 (clonal expansion) to E x V (chaos), with BLOSUM62-based TCRdist applied between CDR3 peptides within each V-J. Welch's t-statistics and random forest reduced roughly 500 V-J features to under 15, which were used in a naive Bayes classifier (R e1071). In-frame beta chains were kept once TCRdb had trimmed the public reads at Q25 with fastp and called clones with MiXCR. Identical CDR3 protein sequences are pooled into one entry, listed with their most common genes and DNA. TCRdb's processing, not the authors' own work, is the source of the V and J calls. In this sample the table shows under 350,000 distinct CDR3 sequences, around 15% of which occur a single time. 7.9% of the sample rests with the top ten.

The sample holds many counts of this clonotype. Its antigen remains undetermined. No qualities accompany the bases; no much larger clone lies one base away. Graves' hyperthyroidism was defined as stable when no progression to ophthalmopathy occurred over 18 months of follow-up. The hyperthyroidism patients were between 18 and 65 years old and newly diagnosed, with a disease duration of less than 2 months. Exclusion was applied to patients with uncontrolled infections, other autoimmune diseases, pregnancy or lactation. Diagnoses relied on clinical symptoms, serum thyroxine and TRAb, thyroid ultrasound and orbital computed tomography. PBMCs were separated from approximately 9.9 ml of fresh peripheral blood using Ficoll-Paque density gradient centrifugation. Trizol reagent was used to extract total RNA, and RNA quality was then checked on an Agilent 2100 Bioanalyzer.

The material sequenced was blood. The sequence came from a woman aged 40 to 55 with Graves' hyperthyroidism. Recombination joined TRBV6-1 with TRBJ1-6, with the D gene call left open. The CDR3 reads as follows: CASSKGRDGRSPLHF. Here is the DNA: TGTGCCAGCAGTAAGGGCCGGGATGGCCGTTCACCCCTCCACTTT.